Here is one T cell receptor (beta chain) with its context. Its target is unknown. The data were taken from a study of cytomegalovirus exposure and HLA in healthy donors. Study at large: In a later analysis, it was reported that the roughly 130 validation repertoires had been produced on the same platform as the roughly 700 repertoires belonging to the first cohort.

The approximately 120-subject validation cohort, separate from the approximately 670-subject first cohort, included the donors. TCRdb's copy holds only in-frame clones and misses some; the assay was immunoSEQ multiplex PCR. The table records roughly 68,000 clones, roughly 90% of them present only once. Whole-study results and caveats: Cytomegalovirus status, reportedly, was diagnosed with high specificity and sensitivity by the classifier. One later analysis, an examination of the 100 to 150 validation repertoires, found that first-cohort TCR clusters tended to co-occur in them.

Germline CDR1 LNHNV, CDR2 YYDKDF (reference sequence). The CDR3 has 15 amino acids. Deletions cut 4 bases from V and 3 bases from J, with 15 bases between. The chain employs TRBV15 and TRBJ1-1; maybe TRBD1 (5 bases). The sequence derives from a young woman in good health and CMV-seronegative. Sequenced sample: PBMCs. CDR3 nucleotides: TGTGCCACCAGCATTCGGACCTGGGGGGACACTGAAGCTTTCTTT. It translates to CATSIRTWGDTEAFF.